The 6 T cell receptor beta chains below come from one sample, sequenced in a study of tumor and adjacent non-tumor tissue in lung cancer. RNA was extracted from bulk tissue without any cell sorting. More than 3 cm separated this lung sample from the edge of the tumor. A modified ARM-PCR protocol with three rounds of nested PCR amplified TCRbeta. TCRdb independently ran MiXCR on the multiplex PCR reads; one entry per CDR3 protein. The sample shows 55,000 to 65,000 distinct CDR3 sequences, more than 55% of them seen only once. The sequenced sample was distant non-tumor lung tissue. The receptors were sampled from a man aged 70-80 years with non-small cell lung cancer.

A note on this clonotype: Since no conserved phenylalanine or tryptophan closes the CDR3, a read error is the likely cause. CDR3 sequence: CASSLHRTLFAGELFV. CDR3 nucleotide sequence: TGTGCCAGCAGCCTACATAGGACGTTGTTCGCCGGGGAGCTGTTTGTT. This chain uses TRBV11-2 with TRBJ2-2, with D unclear. Trimming took off 5 bases at V and 6 bases at J, with 19 bases between the two ends. The CDR3 is 16 residues long. CDR1 is SGHAT, CDR2 FQNNGV, per germline.

This clonotype has at least ten counts. V and J are TRBV20-1 and TRBJ1-1; TRBD1 is a possible D gene (5 bases). Trimming removed 7 bases from V and 1 base from J, with 13 bases in between. Germline CDR1 is DFQATT and CDR2 is SNEGSKA (reference sequence). The CDR3 is made up of 13 amino acids. In nucleotides, the CDR3 is TGCAGTGGGAGGGGCCCCTCGAACACTGAAGCTTTCTTT. This codes for CSGRGPSNTEAFF.

Concerning this clonotype: This may arise from a read error, as a much more abundant clone is one base away. The rearrangement joins TRBV10-3 to TRBJ1-1; 10 positions match TRBD1. Germline CDR1 is ENHRY and CDR2 is SYGVKD. This CDR3 comprises 14 residues. CDR3 sequence: CAFSGDRGNTEAFF. The CDR3 DNA sequence: TGTGCCTTCAGTGGGGACAGGGGGAACACTGAAGCTTTCTTT.

In regard to this clonotype: This clone may be a read error of a much larger clone one base away. This rearrangement joins TRBV5-6 to TRBJ2-5; TRBD1 matches at 9 bases. The CDR3 extends over 14 amino acids. Germline values: CDR1 SGHDT, CDR2 YYEEEE. V dropped 7 bases and J dropped 5; count of bases not matched to a gene: 9. CDR3 region: CASGGQGEGETQYF. The CDR3 DNA reads TGTGCCAGCGGGGGACAGGGCGAGGGGGAGACCCAGTACTTC.

In this sample, this clonotype turned up many times. The chain has TRBV6-5 and TRBJ2-3, with 9 bases aligning to TRBD1. Trimming at V came to 4 bases and at J to 2 bases, leaving 4 bases not matched to a gene. Looked up from germline, CDR1 is MNHEY and CDR2 is SVGAGI. This CDR3 contains 15 residues. The DNA of the CDR3 is TGTGCCAGCAGTTCCTTACAGGGGGCCACAGATACGCAGTATTTT. As protein: CASSSLQGATDTQYF.

V gene TRBV6-1 combines with J gene TRBJ2-5; tentatively, D is TRBD2 (5 bases). Germline-derived CDR1 and CDR2 are MNHNS and SASEGT. The CDR3 has 15 amino acids. V gave up 3 bases and J gave up 1 base, with 12 bases separating them. The CDR3: CASSDSERPQETQYF. The CDR3 DNA is TGTGCCAGCAGTGATTCGGAGCGGCCCCAAGAGACCCAGTACTTC.